This T cell receptor beta chain was captured by sequencing in a study of blood T cell repertoires in COVID-19. In the study overall: Sample material is recorded as cDNA or gDNA derived from T cells, B-cell-depleted T cells, or PBMCs.

A case of COVID-19 had been met by exposed participants within 2 weeks before study entry. Between the trimmed V and J ends, which lost 4 bases and 4 bases, there was a span of 15 bases. Germline CDR1 SGHKS, CDR2 YYEKEE (reference sequence). The CDR3 contains 15 residues. Assay: immunoSEQ multiplex PCR; the TCRdb copy retains only in-frame clones and omits some. Of about 270,000 clones in the sample, around 93% were seen once. This receptor was identified in a man aged 40-50 years who had been exposed to COVID-19. The V call is TRBV5-5, the J call TRBJ1-3; D is perhaps TRBD1 (6 bases). The sample was PBMCs or T cells enriched from blood (not recorded which). The CDR3 loop reads CASSTEGQRGNTIYF. CDR3 DNA: TGTGCCAGCAGCACTGAGGGACAACGAGGAAACACCATATATTTT.